The T cell receptor (beta chain) described here comes from a study of blood T cell repertoires in COVID-19. The repertoire was sequenced with immunoSEQ multiplex PCR; TCRdb's copy has only in-frame clones and lacks some. The sample lists some 100,000 clones; 85% to 95% were seen once. Germline CDR1 reads SNHLY; CDR2 reads FYNNEI. CDR3 length: 14 amino acids. Trimming at V came to 10 bases and at J to 6 bases, leaving 12 bases not matched to a gene. The specimen sequenced was peripheral blood. The V call is TRBV2, the J call TRBJ2-1; 7 nucleotides agree with TRBD1. This sequence was found in a man in his fifties or sixties with active COVID-19. Here the CDR3 DNA reads TGTGCCACCCAGAGGGGGCCTCGGGGCAATGAGCAGTTCTTC. It specifies CATQRGPRGNEQFF.